Listed below are T cell receptor beta chains from one sample, sequenced in a study of T cell responses to AZD1222 COVID-19 vaccine. Sequenced by immunoSEQ multiplex PCR; TCRdb stores in-frame clones only, minus some. The sample lists some 84,000 clones, approximately 85% occurring once. The sequenced sample was peripheral blood, obtained 28 days after the second AZD1222 dose. These receptors were taken from an adult who received the AZD1222 COVID-19 vaccine. Both conserved end residues are part of each CDR3. A D gene is named only where the DNA matches it firmly. For some rows the clone size is stated as once, few or many, or as a class when expanded; others skip it.

.	TRBJ1-3	.	15	TRBV28	TGTGCCAGCAGTATAGGGACATTCTCTGGAAACACCATATATTTT	CASSIGTFSGNTIYF
TRBD1	TRBJ1-2	.	15	TRBV9	TGTGCCAGCAGCGTATTCTCAGGGGGCGCCTATGGCTACACCTTC	CASSVFSGGAYGYTF
.	TRBJ1-1	.	14	TRBV10-3	TGTGCCATCAGTGAGGGGGGTGGAGGCGCTGAAGCTTTCTTT	CAISEGGGGAEAFF
TRBD1	TRBJ1-1	.	15	TRBV5-1	TGCGCCAGCAGCTTGGGGGGACAGGGTTGGGACCAAGCTTTCTTT	CASSLGGQGWDQAFF
.	TRBJ1-5	.	15	TRBV27	TGTGCCAGCAGACCAGTGTTCCTCCAAAATCAGCCCCAGCATTTT	CASRPVFLQNQPQHF
.	TRBJ2-3	.	14	TRBV18	TGTGCCAGCTCACCACCTACACTCACAGATACGCAGTATTTT	CASSPPTLTDTQYF
TRBD1	TRBJ2-1	.	15	TRBV3-1/TRBV3-2	TGTGCCAGCTCCCTCCCGGGACAGGGCAGCAATGAGCAGTTCTTC	CASSLPGQGSNEQFF
.	TRBJ1-3	.	16	TRBV10-2	TGCGCCAGCAGTGCGGGGGGACACAGCTCTGGAAACACCATATATTTT	CASSAGGHSSGNTIYF
.	TRBJ2-7	.	16	TRBV27	TGTGCCAGCAGTTTAACACCCTCAAAAAGGGGTTACGAGCAGTACTTC	CASSLTPSKRGYEQYF
.	TRBJ2-7	.	15	TRBV6-2/TRBV6-3	TGTGCCAGCAGCTTGACCGAGGGGTACTCCTACGAGCAGTACTTC	CASSLTEGYSYEQYF
TRBD1	TRBJ1-1	.	18	TRBV7-9	TGTGCCAGCAGCTCAACCGAAGGAGGACAGGGGTTAGGGACTGAAGCTTTCTTT	CASSSTEGGQGLGTEAFF
TRBD2	TRBJ2-3	.	18	TRBV18	TGTGCCAGCTCTTACAAGGAGACTAGCGGGGGGGGCACAGATACGCAGTATTTT	CASSYKETSGGGTDTQYF
.	TRBJ2-1	.	15	TRBV4-3	TGCGCCAGCAGCCAAGAACCACATACGATGGGTGAGCAGTTCTTC	CASSQEPHTMGEQFF
.	TRBJ1-1	.	18	TRBV27	TGTGCCAGCAGTCCAGATTTTGGGGGTTTAGCATCGGACACTGAAGCTTTCTTT	CASSPDFGGLASDTEAFF
.	TRBJ2-3	once	14	TRBV7-9	TGTGCCAGCAGCTCCTCGCTCTATAGCGATACGCAGTATTTT	CASSSSLYSDTQYF
.	TRBJ2-1	.	11	TRBV6-5	TGTGCCAGCACTTTCTACAATGAGCAGTTCTTC	CASTFYNEQFF
.	TRBJ1-2	.	12	TRBV19	TGTGCCAGTAGCATCTCGGGATATGGCTACACCTTC	CASSISGYGYTF
.	TRBJ2-2	.	15	TRBV9	TGTGCCAGCAGCGTCCGCGGGATGAACACCGGGGAGCTGTTTTTT	CASSVRGMNTGELFF
TRBD2	TRBJ2-6	.	15	TRBV7-7	TGTGCTAGCGGGGGGACAGCTTCTGGGGCCAACGTCCTGACTTTC	CASGGTASGANVLTF
TRBD2	TRBJ2-3	.	15	TRBV11-3	TGTGCCAGCAGCTTTAGGACTAGCGGGACAGATACGCAGTATTTT	CASSFRTSGTDTQYF
TRBD2	TRBJ2-1	.	15	TRBV11-2	TGTGCCAGCAGCTTAGAACTAGCGGGAGCCAATGAGCAGTTCTTC	CASSLELAGANEQFF
TRBD1	TRBJ1-2	.	14	TRBV5-4	TGTGCCAGCAGCCCAGGGGACAGGGATTATGGCTACACCTTC	CASSPGDRDYGYTF
TRBD1	TRBJ1-5	.	15	TRBV6-5	TGTGCCAGCAGATCGGGACAGGGCATTAATCAGCCCCAGCATTTT	CASRSGQGINQPQHF
.	TRBJ1-1	.	11	TRBV6-5	TGTGCCAGCAGTTACAAAGGAAAAGCTTTCTTT	CASSYKGKAFF
.	TRBJ2-1	.	16	TRBV6-2/TRBV6-3	TGTGCCAGCAGTTATCCCGTTACTCTTGAGGACAATGAGCAGTTCTTC	CASSYPVTLEDNEQFF
TRBD2	TRBJ2-5	medium-sized	16	TRBV28	TGTGCCAGCAGCCGTTTACTAGCGGGAGATGGGGAGACCCAGTACTTC	CASSRLLAGDGETQYF
.	TRBJ1-2	.	13	TRBV28	TGTGCCAGCAGTTTAACAGGAAACTATGGCTACACCTTC	CASSLTGNYGYTF
.	TRBJ1-4	.	13	TRBV28	TGTGCCAGCAGTTTGCCTCCAGGGGAAAAACTGTTTTTT	CASSLPPGEKLFF
.	TRBJ1-1	.	13	TRBV18	TGTGCCAGCTCACTGGAACAGGTCCTTGAAGCTTTCTTT	CASSLEQVLEAFF
TRBD2	TRBJ2-1	.	16	TRBV6-2/TRBV6-3	TGTGCCAGCAGTTACTCGACGGGCCCCGGCGGGGGTGAGCAGTTCTTC	CASSYSTGPGGGEQFF
TRBD2	TRBJ2-1	.	15	TRBV3-1/TRBV3-2	TGTGCCAGCAGCCAAGGGGCTAGCGGTTACAATGAGCAGTTCTTC	CASSQGASGYNEQFF
.	TRBJ1-2	.	13	TRBV7-2	TGTGCCAGCAGCTTCGGAGCGGACTATGGCCACACCTTC	CASSFGADYGHTF
.	TRBJ1-6	few	18	TRBV14	TGTGCCAGCAGCCAAGCTCGGCCCGGGTCACCGGGGGGTTCACCCCTCCACTTT	CASSQARPGSPGGSPLHF